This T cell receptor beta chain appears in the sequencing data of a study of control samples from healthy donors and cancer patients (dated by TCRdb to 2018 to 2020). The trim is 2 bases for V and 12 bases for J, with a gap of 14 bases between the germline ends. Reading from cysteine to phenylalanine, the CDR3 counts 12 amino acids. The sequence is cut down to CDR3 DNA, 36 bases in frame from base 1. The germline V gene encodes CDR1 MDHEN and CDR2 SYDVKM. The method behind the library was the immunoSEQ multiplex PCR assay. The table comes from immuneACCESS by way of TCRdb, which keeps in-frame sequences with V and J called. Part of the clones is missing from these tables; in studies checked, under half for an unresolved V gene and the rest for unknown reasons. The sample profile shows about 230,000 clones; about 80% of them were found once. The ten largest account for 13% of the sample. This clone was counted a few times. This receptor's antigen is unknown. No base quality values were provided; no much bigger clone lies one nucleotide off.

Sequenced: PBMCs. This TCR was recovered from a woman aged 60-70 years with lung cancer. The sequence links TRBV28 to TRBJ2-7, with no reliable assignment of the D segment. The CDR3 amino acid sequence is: CASSLASFGWYF. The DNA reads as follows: TGTGCCAGCAGTTTAGCTTCCTTTGGATGGTACTTC. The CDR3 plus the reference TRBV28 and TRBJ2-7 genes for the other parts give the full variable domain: DVKVTQSSRYLVKRTGEKVFLECVQDMDHENMFWYRQDPGLGLRLIYFSYDVKMKEKGDIPEGYSVSREKKERFSLILESASTNQTSMYLCASSLASFGWYFGPGTRLTVT.